This paragraph covers one T cell receptor beta chain sequence. This table comes from immunoSEQ multiplex PCR, and its TCRdb copy is limited to in-frame clones, with some not included. The sample holds some 150,000 clones, around 91% seen once. The sample comes from a study of blood T cell repertoires in COVID-19. Material: peripheral blood. This sequence was found in a woman in her sixties or seventies with active COVID-19.

The CDR3 DNA reads as TGTGCCAGCAGTGATGTGCAGCTGAGATTAGCGGGAGGGCTCTACGAGCAGTACTTC. Its protein product is CASSDVQLRLAGGLYEQYF. The chain uses TRBV2 and TRBJ2-7, with 11 bases fitting TRBD2. This CDR3 spans 19 amino acids. V was clipped by 3 bases and J by 3 bases; unmatched bases: 16. Looked up from germline, CDR1 is SNHLY and CDR2 is FYNNEI.